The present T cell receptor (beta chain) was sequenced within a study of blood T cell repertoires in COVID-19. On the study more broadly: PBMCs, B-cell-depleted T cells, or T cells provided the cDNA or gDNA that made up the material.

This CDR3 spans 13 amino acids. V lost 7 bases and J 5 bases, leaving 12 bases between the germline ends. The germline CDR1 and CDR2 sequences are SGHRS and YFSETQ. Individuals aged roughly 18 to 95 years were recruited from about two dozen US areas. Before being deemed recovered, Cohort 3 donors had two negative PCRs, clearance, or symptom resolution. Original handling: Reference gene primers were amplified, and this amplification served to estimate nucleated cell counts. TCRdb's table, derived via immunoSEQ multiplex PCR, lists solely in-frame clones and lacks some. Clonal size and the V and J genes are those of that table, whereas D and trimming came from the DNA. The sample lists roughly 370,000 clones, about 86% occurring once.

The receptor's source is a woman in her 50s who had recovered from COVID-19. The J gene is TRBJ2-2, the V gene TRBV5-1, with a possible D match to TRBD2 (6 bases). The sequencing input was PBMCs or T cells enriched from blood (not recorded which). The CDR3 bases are TGCGCCAGCGGAGGGGAGGTTACCGGGGAGCTGTTTTTT. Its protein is CASGGEVTGELFF.